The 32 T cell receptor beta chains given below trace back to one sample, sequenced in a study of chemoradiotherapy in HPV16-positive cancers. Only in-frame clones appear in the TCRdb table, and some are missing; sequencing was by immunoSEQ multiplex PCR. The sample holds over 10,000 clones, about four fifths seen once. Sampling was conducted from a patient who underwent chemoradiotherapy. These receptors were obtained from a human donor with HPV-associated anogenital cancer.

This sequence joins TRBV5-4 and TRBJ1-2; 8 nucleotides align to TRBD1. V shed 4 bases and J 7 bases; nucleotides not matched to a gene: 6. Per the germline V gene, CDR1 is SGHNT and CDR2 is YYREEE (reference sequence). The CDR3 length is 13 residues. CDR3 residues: CASSLDRVSGYTF. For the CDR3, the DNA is TGTGCCAGCAGCCTGGACAGGGTCTCTGGCTACACCTTC. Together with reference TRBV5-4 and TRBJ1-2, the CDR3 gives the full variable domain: ETGVTQSPTHLIKTRGQQVTLRCSSQSGHNTVSWYQQALGQGPQFIFQYYREEENGRGNFPPRFSGLQFPNYSSELNVNALELDDSALYLCASSLDRVSGYTFGSGTRLTVV.

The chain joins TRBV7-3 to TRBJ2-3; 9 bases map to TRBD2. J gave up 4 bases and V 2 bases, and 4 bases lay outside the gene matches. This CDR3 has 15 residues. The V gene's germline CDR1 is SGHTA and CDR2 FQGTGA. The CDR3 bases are TGTGCCAGCAGCTTAGCGGGGGGGAGGGCAGATACGCAGTATTTT. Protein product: CASSLAGGRADTQYF.

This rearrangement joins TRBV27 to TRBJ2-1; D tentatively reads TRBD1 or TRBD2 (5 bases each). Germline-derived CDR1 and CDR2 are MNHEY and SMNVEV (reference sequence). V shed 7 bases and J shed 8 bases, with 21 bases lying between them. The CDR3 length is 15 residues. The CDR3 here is CASTRTSSWGYEQFF. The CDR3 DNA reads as TGTGCCAGCACTCGAACTAGTTCATGGGGGTATGAGCAGTTCTTC.

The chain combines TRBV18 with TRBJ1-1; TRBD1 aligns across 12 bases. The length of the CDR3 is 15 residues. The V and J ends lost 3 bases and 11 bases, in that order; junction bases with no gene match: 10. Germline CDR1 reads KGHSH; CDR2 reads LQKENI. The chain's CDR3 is CASSPEGTGGAEAFF. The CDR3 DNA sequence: TGTGCCAGCTCACCTGAAGGGACAGGGGGCGCCGAGGCTTTCTTT.

In nucleotides, the CDR3 is TGTGCCTGGAGTGTAAGTGGCAATCAGCCCCAGCATTTT. Translating gives CAWSVSGNQPQHF. The rearrangement links TRBV30 to TRBJ1-5, with unresolved D. This CDR3 has 13 residues. In germline, CDR1 is GTSNPN, CDR2 SVGIG (reference sequence). V shed 0 bases and J shed 2 bases, with 5 bases lying between them.

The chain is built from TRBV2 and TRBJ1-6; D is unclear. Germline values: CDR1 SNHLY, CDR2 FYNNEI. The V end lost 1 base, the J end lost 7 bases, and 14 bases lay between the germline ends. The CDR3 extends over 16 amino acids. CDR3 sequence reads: CASSEGREIYNSPLHF. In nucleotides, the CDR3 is TGTGCCAGCAGTGAAGGGAGGGAGATCTACAATTCACCCCTCCACTTT.

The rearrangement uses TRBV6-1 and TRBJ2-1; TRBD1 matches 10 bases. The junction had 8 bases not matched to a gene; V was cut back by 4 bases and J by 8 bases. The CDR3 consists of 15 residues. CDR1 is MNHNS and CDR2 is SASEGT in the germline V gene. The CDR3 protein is CASSGDRGHNDEQFF. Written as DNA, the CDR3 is TGTGCCAGCAGTGGAGACAGGGGGCATAACGATGAGCAGTTCTTC.

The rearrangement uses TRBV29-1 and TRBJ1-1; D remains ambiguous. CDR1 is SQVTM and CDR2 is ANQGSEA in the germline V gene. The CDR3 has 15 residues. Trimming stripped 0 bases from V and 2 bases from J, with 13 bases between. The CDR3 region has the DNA TGCAGCGTTGAAGATCGAGGACGGAAAAACACTGAAGCTTTCTTT. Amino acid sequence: CSVEDRGRKNTEAFF.

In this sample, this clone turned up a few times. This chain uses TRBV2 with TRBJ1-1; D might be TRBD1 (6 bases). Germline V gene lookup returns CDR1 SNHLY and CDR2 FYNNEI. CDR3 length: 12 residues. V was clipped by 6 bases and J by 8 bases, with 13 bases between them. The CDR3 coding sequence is TGTGCCAGCAGACACACCGGGACAGAAGCTTTCTTT. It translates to CASRHTGTEAFF. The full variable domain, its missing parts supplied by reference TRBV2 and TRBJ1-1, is EPEVTQTPSHQVTQMGQEVILRCVPISNHLYFYWYRQILGQKVEFLVSFYNNEISEKSEIFDDQFSVERPDGSNFTLKIRSTKLEDSAMYFCASRHTGTEAFFGQGTRLTVV.

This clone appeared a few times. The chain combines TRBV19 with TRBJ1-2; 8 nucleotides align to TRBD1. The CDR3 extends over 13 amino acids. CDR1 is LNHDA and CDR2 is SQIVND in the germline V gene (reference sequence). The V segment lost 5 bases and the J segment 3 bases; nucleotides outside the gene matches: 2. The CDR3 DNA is TGTGCCAGTAGTCAACAGGGGGACTATGGCTACACCTTC. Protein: CASSQQGDYGYTF.

CDR3 bases: TGTGCCAGCAGCTTGTGGGCGGGGGAAGAGACCCAGTACTTC. It codes for CASSLWAGEETQYF. The chain couples TRBV7-8 to TRBJ2-5; TRBD2 aligns across 7 bases. The CDR3 totals 14 residues. The germline V gene encodes CDR1 SGHVS and CDR2 FQNEAQ. With 3 bases clipped from V and 3 bases from J, the junction kept 4 bases outside the gene matches.

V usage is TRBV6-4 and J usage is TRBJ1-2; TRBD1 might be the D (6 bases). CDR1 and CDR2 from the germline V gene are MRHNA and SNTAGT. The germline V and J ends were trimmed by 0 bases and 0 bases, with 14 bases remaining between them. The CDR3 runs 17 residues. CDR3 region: CASSDSGGFEANYGYTF. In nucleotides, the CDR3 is TGTGCCAGCAGTGACTCAGGGGGGTTTGAGGCTAACTATGGCTACACCTTC.

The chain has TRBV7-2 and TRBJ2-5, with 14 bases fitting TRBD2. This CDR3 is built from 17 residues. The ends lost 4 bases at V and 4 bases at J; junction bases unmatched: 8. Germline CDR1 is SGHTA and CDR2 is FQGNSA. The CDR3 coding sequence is TGTGCCAGCAGCTCCCAACGGGGGACTAGCGGGGGAGAGACCCAGTACTTC. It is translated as CASSSQRGTSGGETQYF.

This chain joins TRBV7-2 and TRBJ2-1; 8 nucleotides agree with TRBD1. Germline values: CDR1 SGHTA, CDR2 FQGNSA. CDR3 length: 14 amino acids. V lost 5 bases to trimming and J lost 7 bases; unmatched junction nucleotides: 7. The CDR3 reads CASSAGQGVNEQFF. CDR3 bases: TGTGCCAGCAGCGCTGGACAGGGAGTAAATGAGCAGTTCTTC.

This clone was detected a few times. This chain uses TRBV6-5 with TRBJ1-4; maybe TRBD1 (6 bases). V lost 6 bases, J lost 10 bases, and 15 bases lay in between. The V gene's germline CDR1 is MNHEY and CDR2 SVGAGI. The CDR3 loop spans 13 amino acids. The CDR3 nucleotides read TGTGCCAGCAGCCCGGGGGGGGCGGGAAAACTGTTTTTT. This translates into CASSPGGAGKLFF.

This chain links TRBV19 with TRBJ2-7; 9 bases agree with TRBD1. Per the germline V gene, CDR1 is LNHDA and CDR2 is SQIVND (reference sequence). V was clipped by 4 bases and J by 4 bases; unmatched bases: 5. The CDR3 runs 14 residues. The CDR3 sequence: CASSTRDRVYEQYF. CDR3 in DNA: TGTGCCAGTAGTACCCGGGACAGGGTTTACGAGCAGTACTTC.

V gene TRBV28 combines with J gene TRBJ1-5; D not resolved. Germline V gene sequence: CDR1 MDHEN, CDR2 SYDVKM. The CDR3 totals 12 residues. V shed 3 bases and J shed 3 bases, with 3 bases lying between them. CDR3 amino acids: CASSFFNQPQHF. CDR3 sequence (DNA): TGTGCCAGCAGTTTTTTCAATCAGCCCCAGCATTTT.

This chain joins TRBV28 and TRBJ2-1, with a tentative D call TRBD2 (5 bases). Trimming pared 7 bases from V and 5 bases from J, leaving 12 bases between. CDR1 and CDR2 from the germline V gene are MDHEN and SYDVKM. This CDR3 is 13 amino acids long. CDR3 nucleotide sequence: TGTGCCAGCAATCCCCTAGCACACAATGAGCAGTTCTTC. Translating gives CASNPLAHNEQFF.

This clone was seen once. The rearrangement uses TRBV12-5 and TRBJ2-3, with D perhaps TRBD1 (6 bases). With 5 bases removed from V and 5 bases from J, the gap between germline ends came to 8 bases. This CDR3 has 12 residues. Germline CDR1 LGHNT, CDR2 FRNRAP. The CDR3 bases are TGTGCTAGTGGTCCGGGACAAGATACGCAGTATTTT. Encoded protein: CASGPGQDTQYF.

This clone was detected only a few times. Here the CDR3 reads CSVWESNGELFF. The CDR3 coding sequence is TGCAGCGTTTGGGAAAGTAACGGGGAGCTGTTTTTT. The chain employs TRBV29-1 and TRBJ2-2; D gene uncertain. The ends were cut back, 5 bases at V and 7 bases at J, with 11 bases in the middle. This CDR3 spans 12 amino acids. Germline V lookup: CDR1 SQVTM, CDR2 ANQGSEA.

The DNA of the CDR3 is TGCGCCAGCAGCCCCGAAGCACACCTCAGTGGAGGCTACACCTTC. It codes for CASSPEAHLSGGYTF. This chain joins TRBV4-1 and TRBJ1-2; D gene uncertain. The CDR3 length is 15 residues. V lost 4 bases and J 8 bases, leaving 20 bases between the germline ends. The germline V gene encodes CDR1 MGHRA and CDR2 YSYEKL.

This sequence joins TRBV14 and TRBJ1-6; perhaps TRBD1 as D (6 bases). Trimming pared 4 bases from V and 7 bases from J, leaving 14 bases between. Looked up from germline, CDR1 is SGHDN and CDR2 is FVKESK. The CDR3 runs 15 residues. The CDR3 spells CASSLWTVPNSPLHF. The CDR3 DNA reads TGTGCCAGCAGCCTGTGGACAGTACCGAATTCACCCCTCCACTTT. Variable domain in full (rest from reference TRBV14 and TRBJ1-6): EAGVTQFPSHSVIEKGQTVTLRCDPISGHDNLYWYRRVMGKEIKFLLHFVKESKQDESGMPNNRFLAERTGGTYSTLKVQPAELEDSGVYFCASSLWTVPNSPLHFGNGTRLTVT.

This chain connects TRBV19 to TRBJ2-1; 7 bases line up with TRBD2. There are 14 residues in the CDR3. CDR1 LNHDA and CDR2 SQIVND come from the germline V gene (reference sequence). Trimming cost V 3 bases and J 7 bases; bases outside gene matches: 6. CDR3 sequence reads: CASSILGGGNEQFF. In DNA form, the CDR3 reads TGTGCCAGTAGTATCCTGGGGGGGGGAAATGAGCAGTTCTTC.

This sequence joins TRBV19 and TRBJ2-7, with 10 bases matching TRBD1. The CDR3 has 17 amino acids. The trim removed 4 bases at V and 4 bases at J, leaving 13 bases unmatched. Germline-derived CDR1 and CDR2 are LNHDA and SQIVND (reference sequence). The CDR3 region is CASSNAAATGGLYEQYF. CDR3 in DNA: TGTGCCAGTAGTAATGCCGCTGCGACAGGGGGCTTGTACGAGCAGTACTTC.

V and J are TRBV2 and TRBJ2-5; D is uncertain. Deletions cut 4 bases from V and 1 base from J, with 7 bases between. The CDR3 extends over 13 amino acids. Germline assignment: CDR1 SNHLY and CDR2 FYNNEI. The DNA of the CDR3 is TGTGCCAGCAGTGGATACAGCCAAGAGACCCAGTACTTC. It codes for CASSGYSQETQYF.

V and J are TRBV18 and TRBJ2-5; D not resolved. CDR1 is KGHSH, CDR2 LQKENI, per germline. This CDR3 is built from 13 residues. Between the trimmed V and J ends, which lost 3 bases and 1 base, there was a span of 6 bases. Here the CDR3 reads CASSPAVQETQYF. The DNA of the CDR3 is TGTGCCAGCTCACCCGCGGTCCAAGAGACCCAGTACTTC.

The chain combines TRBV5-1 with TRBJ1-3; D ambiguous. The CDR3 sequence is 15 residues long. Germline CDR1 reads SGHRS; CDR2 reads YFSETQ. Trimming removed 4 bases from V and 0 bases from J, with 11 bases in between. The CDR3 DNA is TGCGCCAGCAGCCTAGCAGTCAACTCTGGAAACACCATATATTTT. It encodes CASSLAVNSGNTIYF.

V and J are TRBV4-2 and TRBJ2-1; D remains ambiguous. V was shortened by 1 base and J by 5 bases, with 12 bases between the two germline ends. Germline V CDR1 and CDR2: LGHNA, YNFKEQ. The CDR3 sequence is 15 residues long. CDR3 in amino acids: CASSQGRLPDNEQFF. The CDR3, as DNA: TGTGCCAGCAGCCAAGGCAGGCTCCCTGACAATGAGCAGTTCTTC.

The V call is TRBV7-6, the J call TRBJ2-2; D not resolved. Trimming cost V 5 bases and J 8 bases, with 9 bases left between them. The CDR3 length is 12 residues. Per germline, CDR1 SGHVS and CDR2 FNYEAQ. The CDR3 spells CASSLVPGELFF. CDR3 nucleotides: TGTGCCAGCAGCCTCGTTCCTGGGGAGCTGTTTTTT.

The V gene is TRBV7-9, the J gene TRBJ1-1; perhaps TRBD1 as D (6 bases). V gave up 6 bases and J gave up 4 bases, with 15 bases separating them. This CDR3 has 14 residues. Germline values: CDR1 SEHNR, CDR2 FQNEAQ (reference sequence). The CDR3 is CASSFQGGSTEAFF. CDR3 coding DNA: TGTGCCAGCAGTTTCCAAGGGGGGAGCACTGAAGCTTTCTTT.

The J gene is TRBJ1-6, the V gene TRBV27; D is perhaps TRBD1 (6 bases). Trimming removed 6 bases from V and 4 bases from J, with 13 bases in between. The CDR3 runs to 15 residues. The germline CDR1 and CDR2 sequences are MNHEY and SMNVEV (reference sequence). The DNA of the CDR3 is TGTGCCAGCAGAACAGGGTTGGGGTATAATTCACCCCTCCACTTT. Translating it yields CASRTGLGYNSPLHF.

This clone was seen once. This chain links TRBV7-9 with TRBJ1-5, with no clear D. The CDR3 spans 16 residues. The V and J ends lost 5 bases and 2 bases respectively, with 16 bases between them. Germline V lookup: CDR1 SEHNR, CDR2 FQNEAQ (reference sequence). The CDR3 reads CASSKSHPTGNQPQHF. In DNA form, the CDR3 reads TGTGCCAGCAGCAAATCGCACCCTACGGGCAATCAGCCCCAGCATTTT.